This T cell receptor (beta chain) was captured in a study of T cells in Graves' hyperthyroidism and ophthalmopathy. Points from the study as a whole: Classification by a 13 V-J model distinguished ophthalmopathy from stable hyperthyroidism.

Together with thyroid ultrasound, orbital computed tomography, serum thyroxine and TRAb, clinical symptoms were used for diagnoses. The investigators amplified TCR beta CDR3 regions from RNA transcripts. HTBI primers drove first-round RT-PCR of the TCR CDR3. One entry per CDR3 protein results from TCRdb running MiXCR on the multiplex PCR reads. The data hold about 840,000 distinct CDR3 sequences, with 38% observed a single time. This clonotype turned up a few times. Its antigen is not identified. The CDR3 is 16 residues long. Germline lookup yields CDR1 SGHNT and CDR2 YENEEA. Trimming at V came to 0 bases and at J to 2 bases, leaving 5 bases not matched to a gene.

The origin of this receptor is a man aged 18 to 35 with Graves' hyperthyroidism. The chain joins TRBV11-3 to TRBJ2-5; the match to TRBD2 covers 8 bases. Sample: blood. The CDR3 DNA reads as TGTGCCAGCAGCTTAGATATAACTAGCGGACAAGAGACCCAGTACTTC. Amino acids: CASSLDITSGQETQYF.